Sequencing of this T cell receptor beta chain was carried out in a study of T cells in Graves' hyperthyroidism and ophthalmopathy. The CDR3 spans 18 residues. V shed 5 bases and J 2 bases; nucleotides not matched to a gene: 12. CDR1 is SEHNR, CDR2 FQNEAQ, per germline (reference sequence). A note on this clonotype: The antigen remains unidentified.

Amplification of TCR beta CDR3 regions used RNA as the template. RT-PCR in the first round (using the HTBI primer set) targeted the TCR CDR3. TCRdb redid the calling of the multiplex PCR reads with MiXCR, one entry per CDR3 protein. The table lists about 400,000 distinct CDR3 sequences, around 14% of them singletons. General observations from the study: Blood also contained most expanded thyroid clonotypes above 0.001.

The receptor comes from a woman between 18 and 29 years old with Graves' hyperthyroidism. Sample: blood. V is TRBV7-9 and J is TRBJ2-6; TRBD1 agrees at 7 bases. Here the CDR3 reads CASSPRTGKSPGANVLTF. The CDR3 coding sequence is TGTGCCAGCAGCCCGCGGACAGGAAAATCCCCTGGGGCCAACGTCCTGACTTTC.